These 9 T cell receptor beta chains share one sample of origin, sequenced in a study of blood T cell repertoires in COVID-19. Measured with immunoSEQ multiplex PCR; TCRdb has only the in-frame clones, and not every one. The sample lists about 190,000 clones, almost 85% occurring once. The sample consisted of peripheral blood. These receptors were obtained from a woman in her 70s with active or convalescent COVID-19.

J is TRBJ1-3 and V is TRBV19, with 7 bases matching TRBD1. The CDR3 loop spans 16 amino acids. The germline CDR1 and CDR2 sequences are LNHDA and SQIVND (reference sequence). Germline trimming cut 4 bases from V and 4 bases from J; bases unmatched to any gene: 10. The CDR3 reads CASSRIPGQSGNTIYF. The CDR3 DNA is TGTGCCAGTAGTAGGATTCCGGGACAGTCCGGAAACACCATATATTTT.

Comment on this clone: One end of the junction fails to match germline, which may point to a read error. The chain joins TRBV4-2 to TRBJ2-5, with D unresolved. Germline V gene lookup returns CDR1 LGHNA and CDR2 YNFKEQ. This CDR3 has 9 amino acids. The CDR3 here is CARSLTRDF. CDR3 nucleotide sequence: TGTGCCAGAAGCCTAACCCGGGACTTC.

V is TRBV6-5 and J is TRBJ1-5; 7 nucleotides line up with TRBD1. The germline gives CDR1 MNHEY, CDR2 SVGAGI. With 0 bases clipped from V and 3 bases from J, the junction kept 2 bases outside the gene matches. This CDR3 is 15 amino acids long. The CDR3 loop reads CASSYSDRANQPQHF. In DNA, the CDR3 is TGTGCCAGCAGTTACTCCGACAGGGCCAATCAGCCCCAGCATTTT.

The genes are TRBV5-5 and TRBJ2-2; D uncertain. CDR3 length: 13 amino acids. Trimming shortened V by 2 bases and J by 8 bases, and 10 bases separated the two germline ends. Germline CDR1 reads SGHKS; CDR2 reads YYEKEE (reference sequence). CDR3 nucleotide sequence: TGTGCCAGCAGCTTTGGTTCACAGGGGGAGCTGTTTTTT. This translates into CASSFGSQGELFF.

V usage is TRBV12-2 and J usage is TRBJ2-7; the table names TRBD1, a call not compared with the DNA. TRBV12-2 counts as a pseudogene. This CDR3 has 16 residues. CDR3: CASRLRQGERSYEQYF. For the CDR3, the DNA is TGTGCAAGTCGCCTTCGACAGGGGGAAAGGTCCTACGAGCAGTACTTC.

The chain has TRBV9 and TRBJ1-2; TRBD1 agrees at 8 bases. The CDR3 consists of 14 residues. Losses at the gene ends were 3 bases for V and 7 bases for J; bases not matched to a gene: 8. Per germline, CDR1 SGDLS and CDR2 YYNGEE. CDR3 in amino acids: CASSGGQGFSGYTF. In nucleotides, the CDR3 is TGTGCCAGCAGCGGAGGACAGGGTTTCTCTGGCTACACCTTC.

Remarks on this clone: A junction boundary mismatches the germline segment, possibly from a read error. The identical CDR3 is also encoded by other nucleotide sequences in the sample. The rearrangement links TRBV14 to TRBJ2-1, with D possibly TRBD1 on 6 matching bases. CDR3 length: 15 amino acids. Germline V lookup: CDR1 SGHDN, CDR2 FVKESK. The DNA for the CDR3 is TGTGCTAGCAGTCGACAGGAGAAAAATTACAATGAGCAGTTCTTC. As protein: CASSRQEKNYNEQFF. The variable domain in full, with the rest retrieved from reference TRBV14 and TRBJ2-1, is EAGVTQFPSHSVIEKGQTVTLRCDPISGHDNLYWYRRVMGKEIKFLLHFVKESKQDESGMPNNRFLAERTGGTYSTLKVQPAELEDSGVYFCASSRQEKNYNEQFFGPGTRLTVL.

This clone was observed a few times. This CDR3 is also generated by other DNA sequences in the sample. The V call is TRBV6-5, the J call TRBJ2-7, with 7 bases identical to TRBD1. The V and J ends lost 6 bases and 6 bases, in that order; junction bases with no gene match: 11. The CDR3 covers 14 residues. Germline V gene data show CDR1 as MNHEY and CDR2 as SVGAGI. The CDR3 sequence is CASRPQGREAEQYF. The CDR3 DNA sequence: TGTGCCAGCAGACCACAGGGGAGAGAGGCCGAGCAGTACTTC.

V usage is TRBV9 and J usage is TRBJ2-1; 7 bases agree with TRBD2. CDR1 SGDLS and CDR2 YYNGEE come from the germline V gene. The V segment lost 3 bases and the J segment 7 bases; nucleotides outside the gene matches: 13. The CDR3 extends over 16 amino acids. The CDR3 coding sequence is TGTGCCAGCAGCGAGCGGGGCTCCTGGGGGAAAAATGAGCAGTTCTTC. As protein: CASSERGSWGKNEQFF.